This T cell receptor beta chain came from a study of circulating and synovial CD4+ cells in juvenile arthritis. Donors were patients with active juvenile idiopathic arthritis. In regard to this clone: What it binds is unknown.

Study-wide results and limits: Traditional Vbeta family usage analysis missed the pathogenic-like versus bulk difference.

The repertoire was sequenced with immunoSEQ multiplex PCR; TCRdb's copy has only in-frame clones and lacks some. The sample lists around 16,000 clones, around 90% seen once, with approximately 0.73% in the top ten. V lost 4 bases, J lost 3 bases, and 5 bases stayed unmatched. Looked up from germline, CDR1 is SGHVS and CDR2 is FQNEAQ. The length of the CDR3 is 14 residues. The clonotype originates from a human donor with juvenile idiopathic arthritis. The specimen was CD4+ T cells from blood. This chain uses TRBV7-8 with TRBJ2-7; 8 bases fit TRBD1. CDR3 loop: CASSSRTGFYEQYF. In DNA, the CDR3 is TGTGCCAGCAGCTCCCGGACAGGGTTCTACGAGCAGTACTTC.